Below, one T cell receptor (beta chain) is given with its context. The data belong to a study of blood T cell repertoires in COVID-19. Background on the study: Material from acute and convalescent COVID-19 was sourced from the United States, Italy and Spain. From T cells, B-cell-depleted T cells, or PBMCs came the material, which was cDNA or gDNA.

The ends were cut back, 3 bases at V and 0 bases at J, with 14 bases in the middle. Looked up from germline, CDR1 is KGHSH and CDR2 is LQKENI. This CDR3 has 16 residues. Sequencing was performed with immunoSEQ multiplex PCR; in TCRdb, only in-frame clones are kept and a portion is missing. The table lists about 310,000 clones, around nine tenths of them singletons. Sequencing was carried out using peripheral blood. The J gene is TRBJ1-1, the V gene TRBV18; possibly TRBD1 for D (5 bases). This TCR derives from a man aged 45-65 years with active or convalescent COVID-19. CDR3 DNA sequence: TGTGCCAGCTCACCGCCAGGGCAGTTCATGAACACTGAAGCTTTCTTT. It codes for CASSPPGQFMNTEAFF.